The rows below give T cell receptor beta chains drawn from one sample of a study of blood T cell repertoires in COVID-19. Assay: immunoSEQ multiplex PCR; the TCRdb copy retains only in-frame clones and omits some. The repertoire holds around 150,000 clones, with 79% as singletons. Source material: peripheral blood. Receptor source: a man between 50 and 59 years old with active or convalescent COVID-19. Each CDR3 is given with its conserved first and last residue. The order of the fields is V gene, D gene, clone size, J gene, CDR3 protein, CDR3 DNA. The D gene is left open where the match is weak. Clone size appears in some rows only: once, few, many, or a class for an expanded clone.

v_call: TRBV19; d_call: TRBD2; clone_size: -; j_call: TRBJ2-7; cdr3_aa: CASTYVGREPYEQYF; cdr3_nt: TGTGCCAGTACCTACGTGGGGCGGGAGCCCTACGAGCAGTACTTC
v_call: TRBV9; d_call: TRBD1; clone_size: -; j_call: TRBJ2-7; cdr3_aa: CASSTNPGQVTYEQYF; cdr3_nt: TGTGCCAGCAGCACCAACCCGGGACAGGTCACCTACGAGCAGTACTTC
v_call: TRBV6-6; d_call: -; clone_size: once; j_call: TRBJ2-1; cdr3_aa: CASSYGHNEQFF; cdr3_nt: TGTGCCAGCAGTTACGGCCACAATGAGCAGTTCTTC
v_call: TRBV19; d_call: -; clone_size: -; j_call: TRBJ1-2; cdr3_aa: CASSIREAGYTF; cdr3_nt: TGTGCCAGTAGTATCAGGGAAGCTGGCTACACCTTC
v_call: TRBV5-4; d_call: -; clone_size: -; j_call: TRBJ2-1; cdr3_aa: CASSMLASPEIGQFF; cdr3_nt: TGTGCCAGCAGCATGTTGGCGAGCCCGGAGATAGGGCAGTTCTTC
v_call: TRBV7-8; d_call: TRBD1; clone_size: -; j_call: TRBJ1-5; cdr3_aa: CASSRDRGYNQPQHF; cdr3_nt: TGTGCCAGCAGCCGAGACAGGGGATACAATCAGCCCCAGCATTTT
v_call: TRBV28; d_call: -; clone_size: -; j_call: TRBJ1-5; cdr3_aa: CASSFLRVRGGSNQPQHF; cdr3_nt: TGTGCCAGCAGTTTCCTTAGGGTGAGGGGGGGTTCGAATCAGCCCCAGCATTTT
v_call: TRBV24-1; d_call: TRBD1; clone_size: -; j_call: TRBJ2-6; cdr3_aa: CATLGQSRLSSGANVLTF; cdr3_nt: TGTGCCACTCTGGGACAGTCCCGACTTAGCTCTGGGGCCAACGTCCTGACTTTC
v_call: TRBV11-2; d_call: -; clone_size: -; j_call: TRBJ1-4; cdr3_aa: CASSLDPLPRGEKLFF; cdr3_nt: TGTGCCAGCAGCTTAGATCCTCTCCCACGGGGTGAAAAACTGTTTTTT
v_call: TRBV5-6; d_call: -; clone_size: once; j_call: TRBJ1-5; cdr3_aa: CASSLLTGNSNQPQHF; cdr3_nt: TGTGCCAGCAGCTTACTTACAGGGAATAGCAATCAGCCCCAGCATTTT
v_call: TRBV11-2; d_call: TRBD1; clone_size: once; j_call: TRBJ2-5; cdr3_aa: CASSATGGFGETQYF; cdr3_nt: TGTGCCAGCAGCGCCACAGGGGGGTTTGGAGAGACCCAGTACTTC
v_call: TRBV19; d_call: TRBD1; clone_size: -; j_call: TRBJ1-4; cdr3_aa: CFPRDRGRREKLFF; cdr3_nt: TGTTTTCCCCGGGACAGGGGGCGTAGAGAAAAACTGTTTTTT
v_call: TRBV7-8; d_call: TRBD1; clone_size: -; j_call: TRBJ1-5; cdr3_aa: CASSLGQGAWQPQHF; cdr3_nt: TGTGCCAGCAGCTTAGGGCAGGGGGCATGGCAGCCCCAGCATTTT
v_call: TRBV10-3; d_call: TRBD2; clone_size: -; j_call: TRBJ2-1; cdr3_aa: CAIRPTSGVYNEQFF; cdr3_nt: TGTGCCATCAGACCGACTAGCGGAGTATACAATGAGCAGTTCTTC
v_call: TRBV19; d_call: TRBD1; clone_size: -; j_call: TRBJ2-5; cdr3_aa: CASALGQDQETQYF; cdr3_nt: TGTGCCAGCGCCCTGGGACAGGACCAAGAGACCCAGTACTTC
v_call: TRBV9; d_call: TRBD2; clone_size: -; j_call: TRBJ2-1; cdr3_aa: CASSDTLAGEQFF; cdr3_nt: TGTGCCAGCAGCGACACCTTAGCGGGGGAGCAGTTCTTC
v_call: TRBV6-2/TRBV6-3; d_call: -; clone_size: -; j_call: TRBJ1-5; cdr3_aa: CASSYGQGINQPQHF; cdr3_nt: TGTGCCAGCAGTTATGGGCAGGGTATCAACCAGCCCCAGCATTTT
v_call: TRBV19; d_call: TRBD1; clone_size: -; j_call: TRBJ2-1; cdr3_aa: CASSIDRDSYNEQFF; cdr3_nt: TGTGCCAGTAGTATCGACAGGGACTCCTACAATGAGCAGTTCTTC
v_call: TRBV2; d_call: TRBD2; clone_size: few; j_call: TRBJ2-7; cdr3_aa: CASWDYQYEQYF; cdr3_nt: TGTGCCAGCTGGGACTACCAATACGAGCAGTACTTC
v_call: TRBV9; d_call: TRBD1; clone_size: -; j_call: TRBJ2-5; cdr3_aa: CASSPRTGQETQYF; cdr3_nt: TGTGCCAGCAGCCCCCGGACAGGTCAAGAGACCCAGTACTTC
v_call: TRBV6-5; d_call: -; clone_size: -; j_call: TRBJ1-2; cdr3_aa: CASAKGRDYGYTF; cdr3_nt: TGTGCCAGCGCAAAGGGGCGCGACTATGGCTACACCTTC
v_call: TRBV7-9; d_call: -; clone_size: -; j_call: TRBJ1-2; cdr3_aa: CASSLRGYGYTF; cdr3_nt: TGTGCCAGCAGCTTAAGGGGCTATGGCTACACCTTC
v_call: TRBV11-1; d_call: TRBD2; clone_size: once; j_call: TRBJ2-2; cdr3_aa: CASRYSSGANTGELFF; cdr3_nt: TGTGCCAGCAGATATTCTAGCGGGGCGAACACCGGGGAGCTGTTTTTT
v_call: TRBV11-2; d_call: TRBD1; clone_size: -; j_call: TRBJ1-3; cdr3_aa: CASSPAPLGQGATNTIYF; cdr3_nt: TGTGCCAGCAGCCCTGCCCCCTTAGGACAGGGGGCCACAAACACCATATATTTT
v_call: TRBV29-1; d_call: -; clone_size: once; j_call: TRBJ1-3; cdr3_aa: CSVRRGGSSGNTIYF; cdr3_nt: TGCAGCGTCCGGCGGGGGGGGAGCTCTGGAAACACCATATATTTT
v_call: TRBV5-1; d_call: TRBD1; clone_size: -; j_call: TRBJ2-7; cdr3_aa: CASSTAGQGNEQYF; cdr3_nt: TGCGCCAGCAGCACCGCGGGACAGGGAAACGAGCAGTACTTC